The next 20 T cell receptor beta chains were all read from a single sample in a study of circulating CD8 cells and anti-PD-1 response in melanoma. The QIAseq Immune Repertoire TCR panel built the libraries from approximately 16 ng of total RNA. TCRdb passed the reads through MiXCR, listing each CDR3 protein once. The repertoire includes roughly 250 distinct CDR3 sequences, 8.5% of them detected once, and around 51% sits in the top ten. Live CD3+CD8+TCRalphabeta+ cells were sorted into four subsets by PD-1 and/or TIGIT. The source material was CD8+ T cells from PBMCs, sampled at baseline or after one month of anti-PD-1 therapy (not recorded which). The receptors were sampled from a human donor with melanoma.

In its sample, this clonotype is medium-sized. The chain is built from TRBV19 and TRBJ1-6; D gene uncertain. V was pared by 5 bases and J by 0 bases, with 11 bases between. CDR1 and CDR2 from the germline V gene are LNHDA and SQIVND (reference sequence). This CDR3 has 16 amino acids. DNA for the CDR3: TGTGCCAGTAGTCTGACTGCGAGCTCCTATAATTCACCCCTCCACTTT. Its protein is CASSLTASSYNSPLHF.

This clonotype counts as medium-sized. The chain is built from TRBV19 and TRBJ2-7; a possible D gene is TRBD1 (6 bases). The CDR3 covers 16 residues. Germline CDR1 reads LNHDA; CDR2 reads SQIVND (reference sequence). Trimming cost V 0 bases and J 3 bases, with 15 bases left between them. The CDR3, as DNA: TGTGCCAGTAGTATAGATCCCGGGACACCGTTCTACGAGCAGTACTTC. As protein: CASSIDPGTPFYEQYF.

This clonotype is large (0.1 to 1%) by share. In DNA, the CDR3 is TGTGCCAGCAGCCCCGGGACAGCCCACTACGAGCAGTACTTC. Translated, it gives CASSPGTAHYEQYF. This sequence joins TRBV28 and TRBJ2-7; 7 nucleotides match TRBD1. Trimming took 6 bases from V and 3 from J; bases not matched to a gene: 8. The CDR3 is 14 amino acids. CDR1 is MDHEN, CDR2 SYDVKM, per germline.

This clonotype is large within its sample. The V and J genes are TRBV7-9 and TRBJ2-1, with TRBD2 identical over 7 bases. From germline, CDR1 is SEHNR and CDR2 FQNEAQ (reference sequence). V lost 3 bases to trimming and J lost 12 bases; unmatched junction nucleotides: 5. The CDR3 has 12 residues. The CDR3: CASSFSGMGQFF. As DNA, the CDR3 is TGTGCCAGCAGCTTCAGCGGGATGGGGCAGTTCTTC.

This clonotype rates as large. The rearrangement joins TRBV20-1 to TRBJ2-7, with TRBD2 as a possible D gene (6 bases). CDR3 length equals 16 residues. The germline V and J ends were trimmed by 3 bases and 2 bases, with 20 bases remaining between them. CDR1 and CDR2 from the germline V gene are DFQATT and SNEGSKA (reference sequence). The CDR3 DNA sequence: TGCAGTGCTAGTCCCTGGGCGCCGGAGGGGACCTACGAGCAGTACTTC. This translates into CSASPWAPEGTYEQYF.

By proportion, this clonotype is large. The V and J genes are TRBV28 and TRBJ2-2; 8 bases are a match to TRBD1. The CDR3 runs to 17 residues. V lost 6 bases and J lost 4; bases outside the gene matches: 13. CDR1 and CDR2 (germline): MDHEN, SYDVKM. The CDR3 region is CASSGWADRVTTGELFF. CDR3 nucleotide sequence: TGTGCCAGCAGCGGTTGGGCGGACAGGGTGACCACCGGGGAGCTGTTTTTT. Full variable domain (missing parts from reference TRBV28 and TRBJ2-2): DVKVTQSSRYLVKRTGEKVFLECVQDMDHENMFWYRQDPGLGLRLIYFSYDVKMKEKGDIPEGYSVSREKKERFSLILESASTNQTSMYLCASSGWADRVTTGELFFGEGSRLTVL.

This clonotype is hyperexpanded. CDR3 amino acids: CAISEIVMGSTEAFF. The CDR3 DNA follows: TGTGCCATCAGTGAGATAGTTATGGGGAGTACTGAAGCTTTCTTT. The genes are TRBV10-3 and TRBJ1-1; unclear D gene. With 2 bases removed from V and 5 bases from J, the gap between germline ends came to 15 bases. Germline V gives CDR1 ENHRY, CDR2 SYGVKD. CDR3 length: 15 residues.

To note about this clonotype: Being one base from a much bigger clone, this may be a read error. The chain joins TRBV20-1 to TRBJ1-2; D remains unclear. Germline-derived CDR1 and CDR2 are DFQATT and SNEGSKA (reference sequence). V shed 0 bases and J shed 4 bases, with 12 bases lying between them. CDR3 size: 14 residues. The CDR3: CSAREVDGIYGYTF. In nucleotides, the CDR3 is TGCAGTGCTAGAGAGGTGGACGGGATCTATGGCTACACCTTC.

In its sample, this clonotype ranks as large. The V gene is TRBV28, the J gene TRBJ2-2; D not certain. Trimming shortened V by 3 bases and J by 4 bases, and 15 bases separated the two germline ends. Germline assignment: CDR1 MDHEN and CDR2 SYDVKM. This CDR3 has 16 residues. The CDR3 is CASSFLGRPGTGELFF. The CDR3 DNA sequence: TGTGCCAGCAGTTTCCTTGGCAGGCCTGGCACCGGGGAGCTGTTTTTT.

By frequency in the sample, this clonotype is large. The chain has TRBV19 and TRBJ1-1; TRBD1 is a possible D gene (6 bases). This CDR3 has 14 amino acids. The germline gives CDR1 LNHDA, CDR2 SQIVND (reference sequence). Trimming removed 2 bases at V and 3 bases at J, with 10 bases between. CDR3 sequence reads: CASSIYSGDTEAFF. The CDR3 nucleotides are TGTGCCAGTAGTATATATTCAGGGGACACTGAAGCTTTCTTT.

Judged by abundance, this clonotype is large. The V call is TRBV27, the J call TRBJ2-7; 9 bases agree with TRBD2. The CDR3 runs to 14 residues. Germline V CDR1 and CDR2: MNHEY, SMNVEV (reference sequence). The trim removed 3 bases at V and 4 bases at J, leaving 4 bases unmatched. The CDR3 region is CASSFSSGAYEQYF. The CDR3 DNA is TGTGCCAGCAGTTTTTCTAGCGGGGCTTACGAGCAGTACTTC.

This clonotype is deemed large. This chain connects TRBV20-1 to TRBJ2-7; the D gene is possibly TRBD1 (6 bases). The germline V gene has CDR1 DFQATT and CDR2 SNEGSKA (reference sequence). Trimming left V 6 bases short and J 2 bases short, with 17 bases between. The CDR3 sequence is 14 residues long. CDR3 sequence (DNA): TGCAGTGCCAGTCAATCAAGGGGGACCTACGAGCAGTACTTC. Amino acids: CSASQSRGTYEQYF.

This clonotype ranks as large. V is TRBV4-2 and J is TRBJ2-1; D uncertain. V dropped 0 bases and J dropped 4 bases, with 7 bases sitting between them. This CDR3 region has 14 residues. The germline gives CDR1 LGHNA, CDR2 YNFKEQ. The DNA for the CDR3 is TGTGCCAGCAGCCAAGAGGCGTATTACAATGAGCAGTTCTTC. It specifies CASSQEAYYNEQFF.

By share, this clonotype ranks as large. The chain links TRBV20-1 to TRBJ2-3; TRBD2 matches at 8 bases. Trimming at V came to 6 bases and at J to 3 bases, leaving 14 bases not matched to a gene. The CDR3 is made up of 16 amino acids. CDR1 and CDR2 (germline): DFQATT, SNEGSKA (reference sequence). CDR3 nucleotide sequence: TGCAGTGCCGACCTACCGGGACTAGAGCGTACAGATACGCAGTATTTT. It translates to CSADLPGLERTDTQYF.

In its sample, this clonotype was seen a few times. The rearrangement links TRBV19 to TRBJ1-2; 8 bases align to TRBD1. V dropped 6 bases and J dropped 6; count of bases not matched to a gene: 6. This CDR3 is built from 13 residues. From germline, CDR1 is LNHDA and CDR2 SQIVND (reference sequence). CDR3 region: CASRAQGGDGYTF. The CDR3 bases are TGTGCCAGTAGAGCACAGGGGGGGGATGGCTACACCTTC. The variable domain in full, with the rest retrieved from reference TRBV19 and TRBJ1-2, is DGGITQSPKYLFRKEGQNVTLSCEQNLNHDAMYWYRQDPGQGLRLIYYSQIVNDFQKGDIAEGYSVSREKKESFPLTVTSAQKNPTAFYLCASRAQGGDGYTFGSGTRLTVV.

This clonotype is labeled as large. This rearrangement joins TRBV7-2 to TRBJ2-7; maybe TRBD1 (5 bases). CDR3 length: 14 amino acids. Germline CDR1 SGHTA, CDR2 FQGNSA. Trimming removed 5 bases at V and 4 bases at J, with 15 bases between. CDR3 region: CASSLEVSGYEQYF. The CDR3 bases are TGTGCCAGCAGCCTGGAAGTCTCAGGGTACGAGCAGTACTTC.

In its sample, this clonotype was seen a few times. The chain links TRBV27 to TRBJ2-7; D is ambiguous. Germline lookup yields CDR1 MNHEY and CDR2 SMNVEV (reference sequence). The length of the CDR3 is 14 residues. V lost 3 bases to trimming and J lost 0 bases, with 9 bases between them. The CDR3, as DNA: TGTGCCAGCAGTTTGGGTGCTAACTCCTACGAGCAGTACTTC. This encodes CASSLGANSYEQYF.

By sample share, this clonotype is large. The chain combines TRBV24-1 with TRBJ2-3; 10 bases map to TRBD2. Per germline, CDR1 KGHDR and CDR2 SFDVKD. The trim removed 5 bases at V and 8 bases at J, leaving 6 bases unmatched. This CDR3 comprises 14 residues. The CDR3 DNA reads as TGTGCCACCAGTGCTAGCGGGGGCTCCCCTACGCAGTATTTT. Its protein is CATSASGGSPTQYF.

Sample share makes this clonotype large. The chain recombines TRBV20-1 with TRBJ2-1, with D perhaps assigned TRBD1 or TRBD2 (5 bases each). The CDR3 is 13 residues long. The germline V gene encodes CDR1 DFQATT and CDR2 SNEGSKA (reference sequence). The V end was cut by 0 bases, the J end by 8 bases, with 11 bases between. CDR3 protein: CSARERGAYEQFF. The CDR3 nucleotides read TGCAGTGCTAGAGAGCGAGGGGCCTATGAGCAGTTCTTC.

By its share, this clonotype is medium-sized. Here the CDR3 reads CASRTPYNEQFF. The CDR3 DNA follows: TGTGCCAGTAGAACCCCCTACAATGAGCAGTTCTTC. This chain links TRBV19 with TRBJ2-1; D remains ambiguous. CDR3 length equals 12 residues. V lost 6 bases and J lost 2, with 5 bases in between. The germline V gene has CDR1 LNHDA and CDR2 SQIVND (reference sequence).